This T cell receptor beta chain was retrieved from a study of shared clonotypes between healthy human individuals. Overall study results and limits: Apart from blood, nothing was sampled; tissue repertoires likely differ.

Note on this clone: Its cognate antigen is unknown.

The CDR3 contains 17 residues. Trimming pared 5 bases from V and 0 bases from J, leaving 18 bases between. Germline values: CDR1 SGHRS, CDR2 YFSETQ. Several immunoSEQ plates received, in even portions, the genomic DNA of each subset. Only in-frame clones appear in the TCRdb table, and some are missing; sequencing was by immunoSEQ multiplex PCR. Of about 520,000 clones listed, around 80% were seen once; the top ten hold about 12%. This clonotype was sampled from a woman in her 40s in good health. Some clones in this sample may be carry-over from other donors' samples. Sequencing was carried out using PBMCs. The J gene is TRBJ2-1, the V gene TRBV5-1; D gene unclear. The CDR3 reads CASSIGLDRSSYNEQFF. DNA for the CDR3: TGCGCCAGCAGTATCGGATTAGACCGCAGCTCCTACAATGAGCAGTTCTTC.